These 10 T cell receptor beta chains were sequenced from one sample in a study of lymphopenia after photon versus proton radiotherapy. Sequenced by immunoSEQ multiplex PCR; TCRdb stores in-frame clones only, minus some. Here the sample spans under 30,000 clones, about nine tenths being singletons. This specimen consisted of peripheral blood, obtained from a patient treated with proton-based radiotherapy. The receptors originated from a woman aged 60 to 75 with cholangiocarcinoma. Some clones in this sample may be carry-over from other donors' samples.

The chain links TRBV5-5 to TRBJ2-1, with a weak D call TRBD2 (6 bases). The V gene's germline CDR1 is SGHKS and CDR2 YYEKEE (reference sequence). V was clipped by 5 bases and J by 0 bases, with 12 bases between them. CDR3 size: 15 residues. DNA for the CDR3: TGTGCCAGCAGACGTGCGGGGAGCTCCTACAATGAGCAGTTCTTC. Encoded protein: CASRRAGSSYNEQFF.

This sequence joins TRBV9 and TRBJ1-1, with D unclear. Germline loops: CDR1 SGDLS, CDR2 YYNGEE. V lost 6 bases and J lost 1, with 16 bases in between. CDR3 length: 15 residues. CDR3 loop: CASTLPGLTNTEAFF. In DNA, the CDR3 is TGTGCCAGCACCCTTCCCGGATTGACGAACACTGAAGCTTTCTTT.

This chain joins TRBV4-3 and TRBJ2-3, with a possible D match to TRBD1 (5 bases). CDR1 is LGHNA, CDR2 YSLEER, per germline. The CDR3 spans 14 residues. The ends were cut back, 0 bases at V and 1 base at J, with 5 bases in the middle. CDR3 coding DNA: TGCGCCAGCAGCCAAGAAGGGGGCACAGATACGCAGTATTTT. Translating it yields CASSQEGGTDTQYF.

The CDR3 spells CASSPQAFSYNEQFF. The DNA for the CDR3 is TGCGCCAGCAGCCCTCAGGCGTTCTCCTACAATGAGCAGTTCTTC. The chain couples TRBV4-1 to TRBJ2-1, with D hard to call. The CDR3 covers 15 residues. V gave up 4 bases and J gave up 0 bases, with 10 bases separating them. Germline V gene lookup returns CDR1 MGHRA and CDR2 YSYEKL.

The J gene is TRBJ1-2, the V gene TRBV7-9, with D perhaps TRBD1 (5 bases). Trimming stripped 7 bases from V and 3 bases from J, with 9 bases between. CDR1 SEHNR and CDR2 FQNEAQ come from the germline V gene (reference sequence). This CDR3 spans 12 amino acids. The CDR3 DNA reads as TGTGCCAGCACGGGAGGGGACTATGGCTACACCTTC. Its translation is CASTGGDYGYTF.

The genes are TRBV29-1 and TRBJ1-2; D remains ambiguous. V shed 6 bases and J shed 3 bases, with 8 bases lying between them. In germline, CDR1 is SQVTM, CDR2 ANQGSEA. The CDR3 is 11 residues long. As DNA, the CDR3 is TGCAGCGTCCAGAGCCACTATGGCTACACCTTC. Translation gives CSVQSHYGYTF.

This clone was picked up one time. This rearrangement joins TRBV14 to TRBJ2-7, with TRBD1 matching over 9 bases. The germline gives CDR1 SGHDN, CDR2 FVKESK. J was trimmed by 2 bases and V by 3 bases; bases with no gene match: 2. CDR3 length: 14 residues. The CDR3: CASSQGQGPYEQYF. CDR3 nucleotides: TGTGCCAGCAGCCAGGGACAGGGCCCCTACGAGCAGTACTTC.

This sequence joins TRBV19 and TRBJ2-2; 8 bases fit TRBD1. This CDR3 is built from 14 residues. The J segment lost 4 bases and the V segment lost 8 bases, leaving 6 bases of the junction unmatched. CDR1 and CDR2 (germline): LNHDA, SQIVND (reference sequence). CDR3: CASRDRFATGELFF. For the CDR3, the DNA is TGTGCCAGTCGGGACAGGTTTGCCACCGGGGAGCTGTTTTTT. The full variable domain, its missing parts supplied by reference TRBV19 and TRBJ2-2, is DGGITQSPKYLFRKEGQNVTLSCEQNLNHDAMYWYRQDPGQGLRLIYYSQIVNDFQKGDIAEGYSVSREKKESFPLTVTSAQKNPTAFYLCASRDRFATGELFFGEGSRLTVL.

J is TRBJ2-7 and V is TRBV5-4, with 10 positions matching TRBD2. The ends lost 1 base at V and 2 bases at J; junction bases unmatched: 9. Germline V gene lookup returns CDR1 SGHNT and CDR2 YYREEE (reference sequence). CDR3 length: 17 residues. CDR3 in DNA: TGTGCCAGCAGCTTGATGGCTAGCGGGGGCCGGGCCTACGAGCAGTACTTC. Protein product: CASSLMASGGRAYEQYF. The full variable domain, rest sourced from reference TRBV5-4 and TRBJ2-7, is ETGVTQSPTHLIKTRGQQVTLRCSSQSGHNTVSWYQQALGQGPQFIFQYYREEENGRGNFPPRFSGLQFPNYSSELNVNALELDDSALYLCASSLMASGGRAYEQYFGPGTRLTVT.

This chain connects TRBV7-2 to TRBJ1-5; D is uncertain. Per germline, CDR1 SGHTA and CDR2 FQGNSA. The germline V and J ends were trimmed by 5 bases and 7 bases, with 12 bases remaining between them. The CDR3 runs to 13 residues. This CDR3 reads CASSRDYAQPQHF. The CDR3 DNA reads TGTGCCAGCAGCCGGGATTATGCCCAGCCCCAGCATTTT.